These 26 T cell receptor beta chains were all obtained from the same sample, sequenced in a study of cytomegalovirus exposure and HLA in healthy donors. The PCR employed 60 Vbeta primers together with 13 Jbeta primers. Generated by immunoSEQ multiplex PCR, the TCRdb table keeps only in-frame clones and is missing some. Of about 98,000 clones detected, more than 60% appear once; the ten largest clones hold more than 7%. The specimen was PBMCs. These receptors came from a human donor in good health.

The CDR3 DNA is TGTGCCAGCAGCGTAGGGGGGACAGGGGAGTACTATGGCTACACCTTC. Its protein is CASSVGGTGEYYGYTF. The rearrangement links TRBV9 to TRBJ1-2, with TRBD1 matching 10 bases. This CDR3 region has 16 residues. In germline, CDR1 is SGDLS, CDR2 YYNGEE. V lost 0 bases to trimming and J lost 3 bases; unmatched junction nucleotides: 5.

The V call is TRBV5-1, the J call TRBJ2-7; perhaps TRBD2 as D (5 bases). CDR1 SGHRS and CDR2 YFSETQ come from the germline V gene. This CDR3 is 15 amino acids long. Trimming stripped 4 bases from V and 2 bases from J, with 16 bases between. This CDR3 reads CASSHALSGAYEQYF. The DNA for the CDR3 is TGCGCCAGCAGCCACGCCTTGAGCGGAGCCTACGAGCAGTACTTC.

The chain joins TRBV5-6 to TRBJ2-1; 7 bases match TRBD2. J gave up 4 bases and V 0 bases, and 4 bases lay outside the gene matches. The CDR3 has 15 amino acids. Germline V CDR1 and CDR2: SGHDT, YYEEEE. CDR3 loop: CASSLDLAAYNEQFF. For the CDR3, the DNA is TGTGCCAGCAGCTTGGATCTAGCGGCATACAATGAGCAGTTCTTC. Based on the CDR3 plus reference TRBV5-6 and TRBJ2-1, the full variable domain is DAGVTQSPTHLIKTRGQQVTLRCSPKSGHDTVSWYQQALGQGPQFIFQYYEEEERQRGNFPDRFSGHQFPNYSSELNVNALLLGDSALYLCASSLDLAAYNEQFFGPGTRLTVL.

The rearrangement uses TRBV27 and TRBJ2-7, with 7 bases identical to TRBD2. The length of the CDR3 is 16 residues. The trim removed 6 bases at V and 3 bases at J, leaving 14 bases unmatched. The germline gives CDR1 MNHEY, CDR2 SMNVEV (reference sequence). The CDR3 coding sequence is TGTGCCAGCAGGTTGGGAAGGGAGGGCCGAAACTACGAGCAGTACTTC. Protein product: CASRLGREGRNYEQYF.

This rearrangement joins TRBV15 to TRBJ2-1; TRBD2 aligns across 13 bases. The V gene end was trimmed by 6 bases and the J gene end by 6 bases; junction bases not matched to a gene: 17. Germline values: CDR1 LNHNV, CDR2 YYDKDF (reference sequence). The CDR3 consists of 19 residues. In DNA, the CDR3 is TGTGCCACCAGAAAAACGGCGGGACTAGCGGGGTTACGGGGCAATGAGCAGTTCTTC. It encodes CATRKTAGLAGLRGNEQFF.

This chain uses TRBV10-2 with TRBJ1-2; D is possibly TRBD1 (6 bases). Trimming took off 2 bases at V and 4 bases at J, with 8 bases between the two ends. The CDR3 length is 13 residues. Germline values: CDR1 WSHSY, CDR2 SAAADI. CDR3 amino acids: CASSEGQPYGYTF. The CDR3 DNA reads TGCGCCAGCAGTGAGGGACAGCCCTATGGCTACACCTTC.

The chain is built from TRBV10-3 and TRBJ1-5, with D perhaps TRBD1 (5 bases). The CDR3 runs to 13 residues. CDR1 ENHRY and CDR2 SYGVKD come from the germline V gene. Trimming removed 5 bases at V and 5 bases at J, with 10 bases between. The CDR3 sequence is CAISRGVDQPQHF. The CDR3 nucleotides read TGTGCCATCAGTCGGGGGGTTGATCAGCCCCAGCATTTT.

The rearrangement links TRBV6-1 to TRBJ1-5; 11 bases line up with TRBD1. The CDR3 spans 15 residues. Germline CDR1 reads MNHNS; CDR2 reads SASEGT. V lost 6 bases to trimming and J lost 4 bases; unmatched junction nucleotides: 5. CDR3 sequence (DNA): TGTGCCAGCAGGATGGGACAGGGGGGAAATCAGCCCCAGCATTTT. Translation: CASRMGQGGNQPQHF.

The chain is built from TRBV7-2 and TRBJ2-7, with 8 bases fitting TRBD2. The germline V gene encodes CDR1 SGHTA and CDR2 FQGNSA. J lost 6 bases, V lost 5 bases, and 6 bases had no gene match. The CDR3 covers 13 residues. CDR3 DNA: TGTGCCAGCAGCCATGGACTAGCCGGCGAGCAGTACTTC. Translating gives CASSHGLAGEQYF.

Comment on this clone: One base separates it from a far larger clone, so it is likely a read error. In the same sample, other DNA sequences code for this CDR3. The J gene is TRBJ2-2, the V gene TRBV4-1, with TRBD1 matching over 8 bases. Germline V gene sequence: CDR1 MGHRA, CDR2 YSYEKL. This CDR3 comprises 15 residues. Trimming cost V 3 bases and J 3 bases; bases outside gene matches: 3. The CDR3 loop is CASSQLQGDTGELFF. The CDR3 DNA is TGCGCCAGCAGCCAGTTACAGGGGGACACCGGGGAGCTGTTTTTT.

The sample holds a few counts of this clone. The rearrangement links TRBV13 to TRBJ2-3; 12 bases are shared with TRBD2. CDR3 size: 16 residues. The germline V gene encodes CDR1 PRHDT and CDR2 FYEKMQ (reference sequence). Trimming at V came to 6 bases and at J to 2 bases, leaving 6 bases not matched to a gene. In nucleotides, the CDR3 is TGTGCCAGCAGTTCCGGACTAGCGGGGTTCACAGATACGCAGTATTTT. It is translated as CASSSGLAGFTDTQYF.

CDR3 in DNA: TGCAGCGCGTACACAGGCTCAACTAATGAAAAACTGTTTTTT. Translating it yields CSAYTGSTNEKLFF. This rearrangement joins TRBV29-1 to TRBJ1-4; tentative D call: TRBD1 (5 bases). This CDR3 has 14 residues. Germline V gene data show CDR1 as SQVTM and CDR2 as ANQGSEA. Trimming removed 7 bases at V and 0 bases at J, with 12 bases between.

The rearrangement uses TRBV6-5 and TRBJ1-1, with D maybe TRBD1 (5 bases). The CDR3 contains 12 residues. The V end lost 6 bases, the J end lost 10 bases, and 15 bases lay between the germline ends. Per germline, CDR1 MNHEY and CDR2 SVGAGI. The CDR3 region is CASRAHQGRAFF. In nucleotides, the CDR3 is TGTGCCAGCAGGGCTCACCAGGGCCGAGCTTTCTTT.

The chain carries TRBV5-1 and TRBJ2-7; TRBD1 agrees at 7 bases. There are 14 residues in the CDR3. Germline-derived CDR1 and CDR2 are SGHRS and YFSETQ. J gave up 4 bases and V 3 bases, and 7 bases lay outside the gene matches. CDR3 in DNA: TGCGCCAGCAGCTATGACAGGGTCCGTTACGAGCAGTACTTC. Protein product: CASSYDRVRYEQYF.

For the CDR3, the DNA is TGCGCCAGCAGCTTGGCTGGGACAGATGGCTACACCTTC. It codes for CASSLAGTDGYTF. The chain is built from TRBV5-1 and TRBJ1-2, with TRBD1 matching over 7 bases. The CDR3 runs 13 residues. CDR1 is SGHRS and CDR2 is YFSETQ in the germline V gene. J gave up 6 bases and V 0 bases, and 2 bases lay outside the gene matches. The whole variable domain, remainder taken from reference TRBV5-1 and TRBJ1-2, is KAGVTQTPRYLIKTRGQQVTLSCSPISGHRSVSWYQQTPGQGLQFLFEYFSETQRNKGNFPGRFSGRQFSNSRSEMNVSTLELGDSALYLCASSLAGTDGYTFGSGTRLTVV.

The rearrangement links TRBV11-2 to TRBJ1-1, with D tentatively TRBD1 (5 bases). V gave up 3 bases and J gave up 1 base, with 6 bases separating them. Germline V gene lookup returns CDR1 SGHAT and CDR2 FQNNGV. The CDR3 has 13 residues. The CDR3 reads CASSFRENTEAFF. CDR3 DNA sequence: TGTGCCAGCAGCTTCAGGGAGAACACTGAAGCTTTCTTT. Filled out from reference TRBV11-2 and TRBJ1-1, the complete variable domain reads EAGVAQSPRYKIIEKRQSVAFWCNPISGHATLYWYQQILGQGPKLLIQFQNNGVVDDSQLPKDRFSAERLKGVDSTLKIQPAKLEDSAVYLCASSFRENTEAFFGQGTRLTVV.

The CDR3 bases are TGCGCCAGCAGCTTCTCTAGCACAGATACGCAGTATTTT. Its protein product is CASSFSSTDTQYF. J is TRBJ2-3 and V is TRBV5-1; D ambiguous. The CDR3 spans 13 residues. Trimming cost V 2 bases and J 0 bases, with 4 bases left between them. From germline, CDR1 is SGHRS and CDR2 YFSETQ. Using reference TRBV5-1 and TRBJ2-3 for the parts outside the CDR3, the full variable domain is KAGVTQTPRYLIKTRGQQVTLSCSPISGHRSVSWYQQTPGQGLQFLFEYFSETQRNKGNFPGRFSGRQFSNSRSEMNVSTLELGDSALYLCASSFSSTDTQYFGPGTRLTVL.

This chain joins TRBV27 and TRBJ2-2; 9 bases match TRBD1. CDR1 is MNHEY, CDR2 SMNVEV, per germline (reference sequence). The CDR3 covers 16 residues. With 6 bases clipped from V and 4 bases from J, the junction kept 9 bases outside the gene matches. DNA for the CDR3: TGTGCCAGCAGCGGACAGGGGCCTCGTACCACCGGGGAGCTGTTTTTT. This translates into CASSGQGPRTTGELFF.

This rearrangement joins TRBV12-2 to TRBJ2-3; the table gives TRBD2 as D, unverified against the DNA. TRBV12-2 is reported as a pseudogene. This CDR3 is built from 16 residues. The CDR3 protein is CASRLRRRLGTDTQYF. For the CDR3, the DNA is TGTGCAAGTCGCTTAAGGAGAAGGCTTGGCACAGATACGCAGTATTTT.

Only one count was recorded for this clone. The chain has TRBV9 and TRBJ2-3, with 7 bases lining up with TRBD2. The CDR3 runs 19 residues. Per the germline V gene, CDR1 is SGDLS and CDR2 is YYNGEE. V was clipped by 0 bases and J by 0 bases; unmatched bases: 13. CDR3 sequence reads: CASSVGPSGTRTSTDTQYF. In DNA, the CDR3 is TGTGCCAGCAGCGTAGGCCCTAGCGGAACGCGAACCAGCACAGATACGCAGTATTTT.

The chain links TRBV10-3 to TRBJ1-1; 9 positions agree with TRBD1. The germline V gene encodes CDR1 ENHRY and CDR2 SYGVKD. The trim removed 6 bases at V and 7 bases at J, leaving 9 bases unmatched. The CDR3 length is 14 residues. The CDR3 protein is CAIRPRTGDREAFF. The DNA for the CDR3 is TGTGCCATCAGACCCCGGACAGGGGATCGTGAAGCTTTCTTT.

This sequence joins TRBV9 and TRBJ2-7; 7 bases match TRBD2. The ends lost 4 bases at V and 2 bases at J; junction bases unmatched: 6. CDR3 length: 14 residues. Germline values: CDR1 SGDLS, CDR2 YYNGEE. In DNA form, the CDR3 reads TGTGCCAGCAGCCCAGGACTAGTCACCTACGAGCAGTACTTC. Residues: CASSPGLVTYEQYF.

V usage is TRBV11-3 and J usage is TRBJ2-2, with TRBD1 as a possible D gene (5 bases). The CDR3 is made up of 13 amino acids. The germline CDR1 and CDR2 sequences are SGHNT and YENEEA. Trimming took off 5 bases at V and 4 bases at J, with 8 bases between the two ends. The CDR3 sequence is CASSPRATGELFF. The CDR3 coding sequence is TGTGCCAGCAGCCCCAGGGCCACCGGGGAGCTGTTTTTT.

This clone was recorded once. The chain links TRBV5-5 to TRBJ2-3, with a weak D call TRBD2 (6 bases). This CDR3 spans 15 amino acids. The V gene lost 0 bases and the J gene lost 5 bases, with 13 bases spanning the gap. From germline, CDR1 is SGHKS and CDR2 YYEKEE (reference sequence). CDR3 protein: CASSLVAAMGDTQYF. The CDR3 DNA follows: TGTGCCAGCAGCTTGGTAGCGGCCATGGGAGATACGCAGTATTTT.

The V and J genes are TRBV5-1 and TRBJ2-2; D possibly corresponds to TRBD2 (5 bases). This CDR3 is built from 13 residues. CDR1 is SGHRS, CDR2 YFSETQ, per germline. V lost 7 bases and J 7 bases, leaving 14 bases between the germline ends. The CDR3 protein is CASGLHAGGELFF. The CDR3 region has the DNA TGCGCCAGCGGTCTGCATGCGGGCGGGGAGCTGTTTTTT.

The CDR3 coding sequence is TGTGCTAGTGGTCCCCGTTTCGGGAGCCTGGGGAGCACAGATACGCAGTATTTT. Its translation is CASGPRFGSLGSTDTQYF. The chain employs TRBV12-5 and TRBJ2-3; tentative D call: TRBD2 (6 bases). The V and J ends lost 5 bases and 0 bases respectively, with 21 bases between them. Germline V gives CDR1 LGHNT, CDR2 FRNRAP. The CDR3 has 18 residues. The full variable domain, with the rest looked up from reference TRBV12-5 and TRBJ2-3, is DARVTQTPRHKVTEMGQEVTMRCQPILGHNTVFWYRQTMMQGLELLAYFRNRAPLDDSGMPKDRFSAEMPDATLATLKIQPSEPRDSAVYFCASGPRFGSLGSTDTQYFGPGTRLTVL.